In this sample, the clone carrying this T cell receptor beta chain turned up a few times. No antigen is known for it. The sample belongs to a study of molecular identifiers for immune sequencing clone quantification. Turning to the study itself: In replicates, RNA from roughly 18,000 or 92,000 naive CD8 cells was split five ways, four sequenced. Study-level points and caveats: Among effectors, clones above 20 RNA copies held over 98% of molecules; among naive cells, under 1%.

The bulk TCR libraries were made with methods described before and with listed TCR primers. TCRdb redid the calling of the PCR reads with MiXCR, one entry per CDR3 protein. The sample contains about 640,000 distinct CDR3 sequences, around 20% of which appear only once. Sorting was used to obtain naive CD8 T cells (CD8+CD4-CCR7+CD45RA+). This receptor was taken from a human donor in good health. Some libraries in this study had Jurkat cell RNA spiked in. Sample: naive CD8+ T cells from blood, with Jurkat cell RNA spiked in. This sample's subset: FACS-sorted CD8+CD4-CCR7+CD45RA+ naive T cells.

For the CDR3, the DNA is TGTGCCAGCAGCTTAGTCGCGAGCGGGGCGTACTACGAGCAGTACTTC. Its protein is CASSLVASGAYYEQYF. The chain couples TRBV11-1 to TRBJ2-7; 7 bases agree with TRBD2. Germline V gene lookup returns CDR1 SGHAT and CDR2 FQDESV (reference sequence). CDR3 length: 16 amino acids. J was trimmed by 3 bases and V by 1 base; bases with no gene match: 9.